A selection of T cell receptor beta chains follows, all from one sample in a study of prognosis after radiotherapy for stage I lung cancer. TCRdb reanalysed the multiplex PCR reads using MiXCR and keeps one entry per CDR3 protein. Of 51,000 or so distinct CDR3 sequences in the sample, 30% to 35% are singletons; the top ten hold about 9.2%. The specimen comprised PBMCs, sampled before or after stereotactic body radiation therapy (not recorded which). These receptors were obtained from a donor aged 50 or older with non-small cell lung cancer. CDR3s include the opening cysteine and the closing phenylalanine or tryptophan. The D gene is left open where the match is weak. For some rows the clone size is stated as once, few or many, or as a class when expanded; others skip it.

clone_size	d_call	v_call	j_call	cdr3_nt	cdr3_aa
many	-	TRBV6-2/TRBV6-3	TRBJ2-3	TGTGCCAGCAGCACCTCCCGACAGGGAGGGGGCACAGATACGCAGTATTTT	CASSTSRQGGGTDTQYF
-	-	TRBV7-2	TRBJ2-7	TGTGCCAGCAGCTCCGACCCCTTACTATCGTACGATCAGTACTTC	CASSSDPLLSYDQYF
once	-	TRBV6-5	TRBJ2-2	TGTGCCAGCAGTTACCAACGACGACAGAACACCGGGGAGCTGTTTTTT	CASSYQRRQNTGELFF
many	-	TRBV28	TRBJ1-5	TGTGCCAGCAGTTTAGGCAGGAGTAGGGGCTATAGCAATCAGCCCCAGCATTTT	CASSLGRSRGYSNQPQHF
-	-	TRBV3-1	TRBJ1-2	TGTGCCAGCAGAAGAGCCGGGGGCCAGGGCTATGGCTACACCTTC	CASRRAGGQGYGYTF
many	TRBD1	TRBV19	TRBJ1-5	TGTGCCAGTAGTATTACAGGGGACAATCAGCCCCAGCATTTT	CASSITGDNQPQHF
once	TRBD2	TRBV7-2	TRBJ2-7	TGTGCCAGTAGCTTCGGGGGGATTTCCTACGAGCAGTACTTC	CASSFGGISYEQYF
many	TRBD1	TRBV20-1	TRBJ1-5	TGCAGTGCTAGAGACTGGCCCGGACAGGGCGGACCTCAGCCCCAGCATTTT	CSARDWPGQGGPQPQHF
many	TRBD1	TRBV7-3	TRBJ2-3	TGTGCCAGCAGCTCCGGACAGGGAGGTACAGATACGCAGTATTTT	CASSSGQGGTDTQYF
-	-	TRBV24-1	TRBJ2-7	TGTGCCACCAGGGTCAGGGACTACGAGCAGTACTTC	CATRVRDYEQYF
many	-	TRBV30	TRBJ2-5	TGTGCCTGGAGTCAGGGCCAGGAGACCCAGTACTTC	CAWSQGQETQYF
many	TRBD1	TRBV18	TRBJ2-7	TGTGCCAGCTCAGACGACAGGGGGTACGAGCAGTACTTC	CASSDDRGYEQYF
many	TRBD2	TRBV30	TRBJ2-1	TGTGCCTGGAGTGTAGTGGCTAGCGGGAGGGAGGGTGAGCAGTTCTTC	CAWSVVASGREGEQFF
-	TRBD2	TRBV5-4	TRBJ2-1	TGTGCCAGCAGCTTGGGACTAGCGAGAGAGTACAATGAGCAGTTCTTC	CASSLGLAREYNEQFF
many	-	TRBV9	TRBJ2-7	TGTGCCAGCAGCGTATTGGGGTCCTCCTACGAGCAGTACTTC	CASSVLGSSYEQYF
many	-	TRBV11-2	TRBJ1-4	TGTGCCAGCAGCCCCTCGGACAGCGTAAATGAAAAACTGTTTTTT	CASSPSDSVNEKLFF
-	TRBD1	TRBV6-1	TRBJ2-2	TGTGTCAGCAGTGGAGTAACAGGGGTTAGAGACACCGTGGAGTTGTTTTTT	CVSSGVTGVRDTVELFF
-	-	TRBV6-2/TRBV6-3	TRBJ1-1	TGTGCCAGCAGCCGACAGACTGAAGCTTTCTTT	CASSRQTEAFF
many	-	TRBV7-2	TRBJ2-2	TGTGCCAGCAGCTTAGTCGGGACAACGAACACCGGGGAGCTGTTTTTT	CASSLVGTTNTGELFF
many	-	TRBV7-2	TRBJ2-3	TGTGCCAGCAGCGCGTACACAGATACGCAGTATTTT	CASSAYTDTQYF
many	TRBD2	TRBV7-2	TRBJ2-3	TGTGCCAGCAGCTCCCGTAGCGGGGTTAGCACAGATACGCAGTATTTT	CASSSRSGVSTDTQYF
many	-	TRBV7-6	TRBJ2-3	TGTGCCAGCAGCTTAGGGGCGAACTACCACACAGATACGCAGTATTTT	CASSLGANYHTDTQYF
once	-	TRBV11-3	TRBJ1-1	TGTGCCAGCAGTCCAGAACAGGGAGTGGTTCCTGAAGCTTTCTTT	CASSPEQGVVPEAFF
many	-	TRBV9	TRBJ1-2	TGTGCCAGCAGCGCCTACTATGGTTACACCTTC	CASSAYYGYTF
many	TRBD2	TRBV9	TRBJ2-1	TGTGCCAGCAGCCTTCGTCTAGCGGGCCTCAATGAGCAGTTCTTC	CASSLRLAGLNEQFF
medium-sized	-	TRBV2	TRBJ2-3	TGTGCCAGCAGCTCTGGTTCATGGGTGGGTTTGACGCAGTATTTT	CASSSGSWVGLTQYF